This TCR beta chain was identified in a study of OX40 agonist ivuxolimab in advanced cancers. TCRdb's table, derived via immunoSEQ multiplex PCR, lists solely in-frame clones and lacks some. Of around 79,000 clones detected, more than 75% appear once; the ten largest clones hold 0.68%. As to this clone: Its antigen is not identified.

Trimming removed 7 bases at V and 5 bases at J, with 17 bases between. This CDR3 has 14 residues. Germline CDR1 MNHEY, CDR2 SVGAGI. Study-level results: The study found that CD8+ T cells averaged more expanded clones than CD4+. In the expanded peripheral T cells, antigen specificity was never determined.

This TCR was sampled from an adult with an advanced solid tumor such as melanoma, head and neck, liver or kidney cancer. The genes are TRBV6-5 and TRBJ1-1; a possible D gene is TRBD1 (6 bases). The material was CD4+ or CD8+ T cells sorted from blood, obtained in a trial of the OX40 agonist ivuxolimab. The CDR3 spells CASTYSNRVTEAFF. Here the CDR3 DNA reads TGTGCCAGCACCTACTCCAACAGGGTAACTGAAGCTTTCTTT.